Following are 32 T cell receptor beta chains from one sample sequenced in a study of cytomegalovirus exposure and HLA in healthy donors. Use of 60 Vbeta and 13 Jbeta primers characterized the PCR. Assay: immunoSEQ multiplex PCR; the TCRdb copy retains only in-frame clones and omits some. The repertoire table contains 30,000 to 35,000 clones. Sequencing was carried out using PBMCs. Receptors were obtained from a middle-aged woman in good health and CMV-seropositive.

The CDR3 loop reads CASSPYPGQGTYGYTF. In nucleotides, the CDR3 is TGTGCCAGCAGCCCCTACCCAGGACAGGGGACCTATGGCTACACCTTC. This rearrangement joins TRBV7-9 to TRBJ1-2, with 9 bases aligning to TRBD1. V shed 5 bases, J shed 4 bases, and the junction held 11 bases outside the gene matches. The germline CDR1 and CDR2 sequences are SEHNR and FQNEAQ (reference sequence). The CDR3 runs 16 residues.

DNA of the CDR3: TGTGCCAGCACTAGACAGGGGGAAAAACTGTTTTTT. Translated: CASTRQGEKLFF. The gene calls are TRBV11-2 and TRBJ1-4; 8 bases align to TRBD1. Germline loops: CDR1 SGHAT, CDR2 FQNNGV. The CDR3 sequence is 12 residues long. V dropped 7 bases and J dropped 8; count of bases not matched to a gene: 3. The variable domain in full, with the rest retrieved from reference TRBV11-2 and TRBJ1-4, is EAGVAQSPRYKIIEKRQSVAFWCNPISGHATLYWYQQILGQGPKLLIQFQNNGVVDDSQLPKDRFSAERLKGVDSTLKIQPAKLEDSAVYLCASTRQGEKLFFGSGTQLSVL.

The rearrangement uses TRBV6-5 and TRBJ2-7; D remains ambiguous. This CDR3 contains 14 residues. The germline CDR1 and CDR2 sequences are MNHEY and SVGAGI. V lost 2 bases and J 2 bases, leaving 10 bases between the germline ends. In DNA form, the CDR3 reads TGTGCCAGCAGTTACAAGACATCCGCCTACGAGCAGTACTTC. Residues: CASSYKTSAYEQYF.

The chain uses TRBV14 and TRBJ2-7, with D perhaps TRBD2 (5 bases). Deletions cut 4 bases from V and 4 bases from J, with 17 bases between. This CDR3 is built from 15 residues. Germline V gives CDR1 SGHDN, CDR2 FVKESK. CDR3 bases: TGTGCCAGCAGCCCCCCTGGGCGGGTCCGGTACGAGCAGTACTTC. The encoded protein is CASSPPGRVRYEQYF. The full variable domain, rest sourced from reference TRBV14 and TRBJ2-7, is EAGVTQFPSHSVIEKGQTVTLRCDPISGHDNLYWYRRVMGKEIKFLLHFVKESKQDESGMPNNRFLAERTGGTYSTLKVQPAELEDSGVYFCASSPPGRVRYEQYFGPGTRLTVT.

This chain joins TRBV29-1 and TRBJ2-6; 8 positions match TRBD1. V was pared by 5 bases and J by 1 base, with 1 base of the junction left unmatched. The CDR3 is made up of 14 amino acids. Per germline, CDR1 SQVTM and CDR2 ANQGSEA. Written as DNA, the CDR3 is TGCAGCGTTCGACAGGGGTCTGGGGCCAACGTCCTGACTTTC. Amino acids: CSVRQGSGANVLTF.

Note on this clone: Other DNA sequences in the sample encode the same CDR3. The CDR3 sequence: CASSVGDYNEQFF. The DNA of the CDR3 is TGTGCCAGCAGCGTCGGGGACTACAATGAGCAGTTCTTC. V and J are TRBV9 and TRBJ2-1, with D possibly TRBD2 on 5 matching bases. CDR1 and CDR2 from the germline V gene are SGDLS and YYNGEE. The CDR3 is 13 amino acids. Trimming took off 2 bases at V and 3 bases at J, with 6 bases between the two ends. The variable domain in full, with the rest retrieved from reference TRBV9 and TRBJ2-1, is DSGVTQTPKHLITATGQRVTLRCSPRSGDLSVYWYQQSLDQGLQFLIQYYNGEERAKGNILERFSAQQFPDLHSELNLSSLELGDSALYFCASSVGDYNEQFFGPGTRLTVL.

This rearrangement joins TRBV5-1 to TRBJ2-1; D perhaps matches TRBD2 (6 bases). The V gene's germline CDR1 is SGHRS and CDR2 YFSETQ. Deletions cut 4 bases from V and 8 bases from J, with 22 bases between. This CDR3 comprises 16 residues. Here the CDR3 DNA reads TGCGCCAGCAGCCCACGGGGGTCGGAGCTTCACGATGAGCAGTTCTTC. This gives the protein CASSPRGSELHDEQFF.

The chain couples TRBV30 to TRBJ1-2, with TRBD1 matching over 8 bases. Trimming cost V 2 bases and J 4 bases; bases outside gene matches: 9. This CDR3 has 15 residues. Looked up from germline, CDR1 is GTSNPN and CDR2 is SVGIG (reference sequence). Written as DNA, the CDR3 is TGTGCCTGGAGTCAAGGACAGGGACCCATCTATGGCTACACCTTC. It encodes CAWSQGQGPIYGYTF.

The V gene is TRBV2, the J gene TRBJ2-3, with D maybe TRBD2 (6 bases). This CDR3 contains 13 residues. CDR1 is SNHLY, CDR2 FYNNEI, per germline. The ends were cut back, 7 bases at V and 3 bases at J, with 11 bases in the middle. As DNA, the CDR3 is TGTGCCAGCAAAGGCGGGATGACAGATACGCAGTATTTT. Protein: CASKGGMTDTQYF. Based on the CDR3 plus reference TRBV2 and TRBJ2-3, the full variable domain is EPEVTQTPSHQVTQMGQEVILRCVPISNHLYFYWYRQILGQKVEFLVSFYNNEISEKSEIFDDQFSVERPDGSNFTLKIRSTKLEDSAMYFCASKGGMTDTQYFGPGTRLTVL.

Points on this clone: The sample carries other DNA sequences with the same CDR3. The chain couples TRBV15 to TRBJ2-6; possible D gene TRBD2, 5 bases. The CDR3 has 15 residues. Germline values: CDR1 LNHNV, CDR2 YYDKDF (reference sequence). The germline V and J ends were trimmed by 3 bases and 2 bases, with 8 bases remaining between them. In DNA, the CDR3 is TGTGCCACCAGCAGCTGGGGAGCTGGGGCCAACGTCCTGACTTTC. Translation: CATSSWGAGANVLTF. Variable domain in full (rest from reference TRBV15 and TRBJ2-6): DAMVIQNPRYQVTQFGKPVTLSCSQTLNHNVMYWYQQKSSQAPKLLFHYYDKDFNNEADTPDNFQSRRPNTSFCFLDIRSPGLGDTAMYLCATSSWGAGANVLTFGAGSRLTVL.

This chain connects TRBV19 to TRBJ2-7; the D gene is possibly TRBD1 (6 bases). V was clipped by 2 bases and J by 4 bases, with 6 bases between them. CDR3 length equals 12 residues. CDR1 is LNHDA, CDR2 SQIVND, per germline (reference sequence). CDR3 sequence: CASSIQGYEQYF. The CDR3 nucleotides are TGTGCCAGTAGTATACAGGGGTACGAGCAGTACTTC.

This rearrangement joins TRBV29-1 to TRBJ2-7; 8 nucleotides line up with TRBD1. The CDR3 runs 13 residues. The V gene end was trimmed by 6 bases and the J gene end by 3 bases; junction bases not matched to a gene: 7. Per the germline V gene, CDR1 is SQVTM and CDR2 is ANQGSEA. CDR3 bases: TGCAGCGTATGGACAGGGCAGAGCTACGAGCAGTACTTC. Translated, it gives CSVWTGQSYEQYF.

This chain connects TRBV7-3 to TRBJ2-3; 7 positions agree with TRBD2. The trim removed 5 bases at V and 4 bases at J, leaving 6 bases unmatched. The CDR3 is 14 residues long. Germline loops: CDR1 SGHTA, CDR2 FQGTGA. CDR3 DNA sequence: TGTGCCAGCAGCGCCGGACTAGTAGCAGATACGCAGTATTTT. Its translation: CASSAGLVADTQYF. Drawing the rest from reference TRBV7-3 and TRBJ2-3, the complete variable domain is GAGVSQTPSNKVTEKGKYVELRCDPISGHTALYWYRQSLGQGPEFLIYFQGTGAADDSGLPNDRFFAVRPEGSVSTLKIQRTERGDSAVYLCASSAGLVADTQYFGPGTRLTVL.

V is TRBV7-6 and J is TRBJ1-1; the D gene is possibly TRBD1 (6 bases). The CDR3 runs to 18 residues. Trimming shortened V by 5 bases and J by 0 bases, and 22 bases separated the two germline ends. Germline V CDR1 and CDR2: SGHVS, FNYEAQ. The CDR3 nucleotides are TGTGCCAGCAGCACACCCGTGCAGGGGATCTGGATGAACACTGAAGCTTTCTTT. This sequence encodes CASSTPVQGIWMNTEAFF.

The chain combines TRBV14 with TRBJ1-1; 7 bases map to TRBD1. Trimming took 4 bases from V and 5 from J; bases not matched to a gene: 10. The CDR3 is made up of 15 amino acids. Germline assignment: CDR1 SGHDN and CDR2 FVKESK. The CDR3 loop reads CASSLIQGRKTEAFF. Written as DNA, the CDR3 is TGTGCCAGCAGCCTAATACAGGGGCGGAAGACTGAAGCTTTCTTT.

The J gene is TRBJ1-1, the V gene TRBV6-5, with D possibly matching TRBD1 (6 bases). This CDR3 comprises 15 residues. V dropped 5 bases and J dropped 0 bases, with 13 bases sitting between them. CDR1 is MNHEY, CDR2 SVGAGI, per germline. The CDR3 sequence is CASSTGNPMNTEAFF. The DNA for the CDR3 is TGTGCCAGCAGTACAGGGAACCCCATGAACACTGAAGCTTTCTTT.

V is TRBV27 and J is TRBJ2-1; tentative D call: TRBD1 (6 bases). CDR1 is MNHEY and CDR2 is SMNVEV in the germline V gene (reference sequence). The V and J ends lost 6 bases and 4 bases respectively, with 13 bases between them. The CDR3 is made up of 14 amino acids. CDR3 amino acids: CASRIQGLYNEQFF. CDR3 nucleotide sequence: TGTGCCAGCAGGATACAGGGCCTTTACAATGAGCAGTTCTTC.

V is TRBV4-1 and J is TRBJ2-3, with a tentative D call TRBD1 (5 bases). Germline-derived CDR1 and CDR2 are MGHRA and YSYEKL. V dropped 5 bases and J dropped 4 bases, with 10 bases sitting between them. CDR3 length: 13 residues. CDR3 sequence: CASSSRGSDTQYF. The CDR3 DNA is TGCGCCAGCAGCTCAAGGGGATCAGATACGCAGTATTTT.

This chain uses TRBV5-5 with TRBJ1-1, with D possibly being TRBD1 (5 bases). Germline CDR1 SGHKS, CDR2 YYEKEE (reference sequence). This CDR3 is built from 15 residues. Trimming left V 1 base short and J 4 bases short, with 14 bases between. CDR3 nucleotides: TGTGCCAGCAGCTTGAGGTCTTTAAGGGGCACTGAAGCTTTCTTT. As protein: CASSLRSLRGTEAFF. The full variable domain, its missing parts supplied by reference TRBV5-5 and TRBJ1-1, is DAGVTQSPTHLIKTRGQQVTLRCSPISGHKSVSWYQQVLGQGPQFIFQYYEKEERGRGNFPDRFSARQFPNYSSELNVNALLLGDSALYLCASSLRSLRGTEAFFGQGTRLTVV.

The chain employs TRBV7-6 and TRBJ1-1, with 7 bases that match TRBD1. The junction had 7 bases not matched to a gene; V was cut back by 3 bases and J by 0 bases. Germline V gives CDR1 SGHVS, CDR2 FNYEAQ. The length of the CDR3 is 16 residues. DNA for the CDR3: TGTGCCAGCAGCTTCGGTGAGGGACAGATGAACACTGAAGCTTTCTTT. The encoded protein is CASSFGEGQMNTEAFF.

Concerning this clone: This specimen includes other DNA sequences encoding the same CDR3. The V gene is TRBV5-6, the J gene TRBJ2-7, with D possibly TRBD2 on 5 matching bases. Per germline, CDR1 SGHDT and CDR2 YYEEEE. The CDR3 runs 12 residues. V was trimmed by 2 bases and J by 3 bases, leaving 6 bases between them. The CDR3 protein is CASSLDYYEQYF. The CDR3, as DNA: TGTGCCAGCAGCTTAGACTACTACGAGCAGTACTTC.

This chain joins TRBV11-2 and TRBJ2-5, with D unresolved. This CDR3 is 11 amino acids long. The V end was cut by 4 bases, the J end by 2 bases, with 2 bases between. The germline V gene encodes CDR1 SGHAT and CDR2 FQNNGV. The CDR3 DNA is TGTGCCAGCAGCTCGCAAGAGACCCAGTACTTC. Its protein product is CASSSQETQYF.

The chain employs TRBV27 and TRBJ1-1; 7 bases line up with TRBD1. Per germline, CDR1 MNHEY and CDR2 SMNVEV (reference sequence). J was trimmed by 2 bases and V by 8 bases; bases with no gene match: 17. This CDR3 spans 17 amino acids. CDR3 residues: CASRSLGTEPGNTEAFF. The CDR3 nucleotides read TGTGCCAGCCGGAGTTTGGGGACAGAGCCTGGCAACACTGAAGCTTTCTTT.

The chain joins TRBV30 to TRBJ2-7, with D tentatively TRBD2 (6 bases). CDR3 length equals 13 residues. V was clipped by 4 bases and J by 1 base, with 11 bases between them. Germline CDR1 and CDR2: GTSNPN and SVGIG (reference sequence). CDR3 sequence reads: CAWNRDSSYEQYF. CDR3 sequence (DNA): TGTGCCTGGAACCGGGACTCTTCCTACGAGCAGTACTTC.

V gene TRBV11-2 combines with J gene TRBJ1-5; a possible D gene is TRBD1 (5 bases). The germline V gene encodes CDR1 SGHAT and CDR2 FQNNGV. Between the trimmed V and J ends, which lost 2 bases and 7 bases, there was a span of 15 bases. This CDR3 contains 15 residues. CDR3 region: CASSLTVHRSQPQHF. The CDR3 DNA reads TGTGCCAGCAGCTTAACAGTGCACAGGAGCCAGCCCCAGCATTTT.

The chain links TRBV14 to TRBJ2-2, with a possible D match to TRBD1 (6 bases). Germline V gives CDR1 SGHDN, CDR2 FVKESK. The CDR3 is 18 amino acids. V was cut by 0 bases and J by 5 bases, with 19 bases left in between. CDR3 nucleotides: TGTGCCAGCAGCCAAGATTTTGGGACATTTCAAAGGACCGGGGAGCTGTTTTTT. Translated: CASSQDFGTFQRTGELFF. Combining the CDR3 with reference TRBV14 and TRBJ2-2 gives the whole variable domain EAGVTQFPSHSVIEKGQTVTLRCDPISGHDNLYWYRRVMGKEIKFLLHFVKESKQDESGMPNNRFLAERTGGTYSTLKVQPAELEDSGVYFCASSQDFGTFQRTGELFFGEGSRLTVL.

The chain carries TRBV19 and TRBJ2-7; weak D call: TRBD2 (7 bases). V lost 7 bases, J lost 3 bases, and 25 bases lay in between. Germline V gene data show CDR1 as LNHDA and CDR2 as SQIVND (reference sequence). The CDR3 length is 17 residues. CDR3 region: CASKLSHVSGTNYEQYF. The DNA for the CDR3 is TGTGCCAGTAAACTAAGCCACGTAAGCGGGACAAACTACGAGCAGTACTTC.

V is TRBV29-1 and J is TRBJ1-2; D call uncertain. Looked up from germline, CDR1 is SQVTM and CDR2 is ANQGSEA. The germline V and J ends were trimmed by 1 base and 9 bases, with 15 bases remaining between them. The CDR3 length is 13 residues. In DNA form, the CDR3 reads TGCAGCGTTGAAGGCGGGGATTACTCGCGCTACACCTTC. It encodes CSVEGGDYSRYTF.

The CDR3 loop reads CASSLTGGNTEAFF. The CDR3 DNA follows: TGTGCCAGCAGTTTAACAGGGGGGAACACTGAAGCTTTCTTT. The chain recombines TRBV27 with TRBJ1-1, with TRBD1 matching over 8 bases. J was trimmed by 1 base and V by 2 bases; bases with no gene match: 0. Germline V lookup: CDR1 MNHEY, CDR2 SMNVEV (reference sequence). The CDR3 consists of 14 residues.

The V gene is TRBV2, the J gene TRBJ2-7; 7 bases are shared with TRBD2. The trim removed 6 bases at V and 5 bases at J, leaving 7 bases unmatched. Germline assignment: CDR1 SNHLY and CDR2 FYNNEI. This CDR3 is built from 13 residues. In DNA, the CDR3 is TGTGCCAGCAGAGGGGACTACCGGAACGAGCAGTACTTC. This gives the protein CASRGDYRNEQYF.

The chain recombines TRBV7-6 with TRBJ2-4; TRBD1 might be the D (5 bases). The CDR3 sequence is 16 residues long. CDR1 SGHVS and CDR2 FNYEAQ come from the germline V gene. The germline V and J ends were trimmed by 2 bases and 1 base, with 12 bases remaining between them. CDR3 sequence reads: CASSLRAGQAKNIQYF. CDR3 nucleotide sequence: TGTGCCAGCAGCTTAAGGGCAGGGCAGGCCAAAAACATTCAGTACTTC.

The chain is built from TRBV29-1 and TRBJ2-5; D is possibly TRBD2 (7 bases). V dropped 8 bases and J dropped 6 bases, with 19 bases sitting between them. Germline V gives CDR1 SQVTM, CDR2 ANQGSEA. The CDR3 totals 13 residues. The CDR3 is CSFSSGGWQTQYF. DNA of the CDR3: TGCAGCTTCAGTTCGGGGGGCTGGCAGACCCAGTACTTC.